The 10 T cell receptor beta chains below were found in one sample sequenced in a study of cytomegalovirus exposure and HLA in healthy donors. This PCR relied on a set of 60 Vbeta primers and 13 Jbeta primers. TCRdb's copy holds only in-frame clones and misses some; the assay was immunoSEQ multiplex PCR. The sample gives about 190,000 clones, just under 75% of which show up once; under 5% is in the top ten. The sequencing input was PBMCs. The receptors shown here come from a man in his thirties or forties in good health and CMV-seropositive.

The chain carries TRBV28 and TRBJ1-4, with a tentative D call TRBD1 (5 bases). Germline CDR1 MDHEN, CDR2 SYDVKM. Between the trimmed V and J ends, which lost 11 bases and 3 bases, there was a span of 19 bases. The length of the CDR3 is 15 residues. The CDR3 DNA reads TGTGCCGCCACCCCCGGAGACAGTCCTAATGAAAAACTGTTTTTT. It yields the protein CAATPGDSPNEKLFF.

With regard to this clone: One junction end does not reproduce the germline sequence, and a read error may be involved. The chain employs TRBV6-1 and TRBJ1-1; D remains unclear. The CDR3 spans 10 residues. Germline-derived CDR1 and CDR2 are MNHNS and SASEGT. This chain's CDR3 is CAGGRVEASF. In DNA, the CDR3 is TGTGCCGGAGGTCGGGTTGAAGCTTCCTTT.

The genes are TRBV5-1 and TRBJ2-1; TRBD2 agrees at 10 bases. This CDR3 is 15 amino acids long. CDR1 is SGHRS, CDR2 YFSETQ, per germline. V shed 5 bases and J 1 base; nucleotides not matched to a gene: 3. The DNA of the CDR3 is TGCGCCAGCAGACCGACTAGCGGGTCCTACAATGAGCAGTTCTTC. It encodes CASRPTSGSYNEQFF.

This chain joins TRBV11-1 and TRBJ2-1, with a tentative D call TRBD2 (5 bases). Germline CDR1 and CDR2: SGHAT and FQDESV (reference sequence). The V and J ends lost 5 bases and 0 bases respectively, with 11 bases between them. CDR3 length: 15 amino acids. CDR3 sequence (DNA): TGTGCCAGCAGCCGGGGAGAGAGCTCCTACAATGAGCAGTTCTTC. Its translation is CASSRGESSYNEQFF.

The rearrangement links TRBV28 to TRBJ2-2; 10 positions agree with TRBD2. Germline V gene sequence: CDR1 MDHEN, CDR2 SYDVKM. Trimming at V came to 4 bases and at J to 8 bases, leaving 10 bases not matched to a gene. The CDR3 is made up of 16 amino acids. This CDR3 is CASSSERAGGLGELFF. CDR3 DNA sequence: TGTGCCAGCAGTTCCGAGAGAGCGGGAGGGCTTGGGGAGCTGTTTTTT. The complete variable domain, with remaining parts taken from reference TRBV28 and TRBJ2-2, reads DVKVTQSSRYLVKRTGEKVFLECVQDMDHENMFWYRQDPGLGLRLIYFSYDVKMKEKGDIPEGYSVSREKKERFSLILESASTNQTSMYLCASSSERAGGLGELFFGEGSRLTVL.

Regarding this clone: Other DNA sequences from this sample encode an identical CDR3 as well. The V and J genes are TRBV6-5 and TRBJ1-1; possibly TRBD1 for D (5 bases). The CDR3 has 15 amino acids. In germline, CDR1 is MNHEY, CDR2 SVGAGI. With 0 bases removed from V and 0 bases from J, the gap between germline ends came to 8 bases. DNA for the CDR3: TGTGCCAGCAGTTACTCCGGGGGAGTGAACACTGAAGCTTTCTTT. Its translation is CASSYSGGVNTEAFF.

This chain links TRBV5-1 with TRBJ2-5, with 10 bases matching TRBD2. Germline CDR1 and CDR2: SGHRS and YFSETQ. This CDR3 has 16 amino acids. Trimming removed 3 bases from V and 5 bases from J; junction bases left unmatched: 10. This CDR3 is CASSYLGLAGVETQYF. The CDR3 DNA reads TGCGCCAGCAGCTATTTGGGGCTAGCGGGAGTGGAGACCCAGTACTTC.

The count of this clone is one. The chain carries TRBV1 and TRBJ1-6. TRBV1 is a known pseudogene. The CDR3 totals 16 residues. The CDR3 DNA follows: TGCACCAGCAGCCCCCCGGCGCGGCCCTCAAAGGCGCCCCTCCACTTT. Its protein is CTSSPPARPSKAPLHF.

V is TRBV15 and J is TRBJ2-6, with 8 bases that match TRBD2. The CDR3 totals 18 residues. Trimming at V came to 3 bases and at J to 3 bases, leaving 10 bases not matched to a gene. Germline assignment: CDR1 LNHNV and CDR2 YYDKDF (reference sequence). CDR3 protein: CATSRVLAVLGGANVLTF. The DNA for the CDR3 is TGTGCCACCAGCAGGGTACTAGCGGTCCTGGGTGGGGCCAACGTCCTGACTTTC.

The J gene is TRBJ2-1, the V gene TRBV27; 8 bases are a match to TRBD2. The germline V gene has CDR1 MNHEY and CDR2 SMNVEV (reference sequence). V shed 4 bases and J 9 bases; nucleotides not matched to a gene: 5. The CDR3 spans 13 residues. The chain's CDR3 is CASSSGTRSEQFF. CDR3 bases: TGTGCCAGCAGTTCCGGGACTAGGAGTGAGCAGTTCTTC.